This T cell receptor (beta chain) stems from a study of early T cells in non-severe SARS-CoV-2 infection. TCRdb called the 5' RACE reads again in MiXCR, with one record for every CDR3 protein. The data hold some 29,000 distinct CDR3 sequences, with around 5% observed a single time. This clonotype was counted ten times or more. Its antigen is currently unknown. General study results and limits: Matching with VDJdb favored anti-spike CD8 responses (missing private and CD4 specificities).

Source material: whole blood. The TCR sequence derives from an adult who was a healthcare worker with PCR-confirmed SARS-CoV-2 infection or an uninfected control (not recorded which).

For the CDR3, the DNA is TGTGCCAGCAGTAGCGGGATCCTGCAAGATACGCAGTATTTT. It specifies CASSSGILQDTQYF. The V gene is TRBV28, the J gene TRBJ2-3, with 7 positions matching TRBD2. The CDR3 sequence is 14 residues long. Germline lookup yields CDR1 MDHEN and CDR2 SYDVKM. The trim removed 5 bases at V and 5 bases at J, leaving 7 bases unmatched.